Shown below are 14 T cell receptor beta chains from a single sample sequenced in a study of human T cells and chemical hapten exposure. TCRdb re-called the RACE reads through MiXCR, storing one row per CDR3 protein. Among about 73,000 distinct CDR3 sequences listed, around 8.8% were seen once. The sample's time point: patch test 2, 6 weeks after DPC sensitization. Treatment in this sample: therapeutic diphenylcyclopropenone sensitization with weekly scalp DPC. Sequencing was performed on whole blood, taken in connection with sensitization to the hapten diphenylcyclopropenone (DPC). All receptors come from a woman aged 45-59 years with alopecia areata. Some clones in this sample may be carry-over from other donors' samples.

This clonotype was counted between two and nine times. The chain combines TRBV28 with TRBJ2-7; 11 positions match TRBD2. V was pared by 4 bases and J by 5 bases, with 7 bases of the junction left unmatched. The CDR3 has 15 amino acids. The germline gives CDR1 MDHEN, CDR2 SYDVKM. As DNA, the CDR3 is TGTGCCAGCAGTTCGGTAGCGGGAGGGCCCGACGAGCAGTACTTC. This sequence encodes CASSSVAGGPDEQYF.

This sequence joins TRBV10-3 and TRBJ1-6; no clear D gene. The CDR3 contains 14 residues. With 6 bases removed from V and 12 bases from J, the gap between germline ends came to 18 bases. Germline CDR1 is ENHRY and CDR2 is SYGVKD. CDR3 sequence reads: CAISSTTQDLPLHF. The DNA of the CDR3 is TGTGCCATCAGCTCGACAACTCAGGATTTACCCCTCCACTTT.

This clonotype was counted ten times or more. This sequence joins TRBV27 and TRBJ2-7; possible D gene TRBD2, 6 bases. Germline loops: CDR1 MNHEY, CDR2 SMNVEV (reference sequence). V lost 4 bases to trimming and J lost 7 bases, with 17 bases between them. The length of the CDR3 is 14 residues. Written as DNA, the CDR3 is TGTGCCAGCAGTTCCTCTCTAGCGTGGGGGGAGCAGTACTTC. Translation: CASSSSLAWGEQYF.

The rearrangement uses TRBV2 and TRBJ2-5; 7 bases are shared with TRBD2. The CDR3 is 13 amino acids. Germline V gene lookup returns CDR1 SNHLY and CDR2 FYNNEI. V trimming: 5 bases; J trimming: 6 bases; junction bases outside the gene matches: 6. The CDR3 DNA reads as TGTGCCAGCAGTTACCCAGCGGGGCAGACCCAGTACTTC. This translates into CASSYPAGQTQYF.

This clonotype occurred many times. The V call is TRBV3-1, the J call TRBJ2-3; D is undetermined. V lost 0 bases and J 4 bases, leaving 11 bases between the germline ends. CDR3 length: 15 residues. In germline, CDR1 is LGHDT, CDR2 YNNKEL (reference sequence). CDR3 amino acids: CASSQDPIAADTQYF. The DNA of the CDR3 is TGTGCCAGCAGCCAAGACCCCATAGCCGCAGATACGCAGTATTTT.

This clonotype was observed at least ten times. The V gene is TRBV10-3, the J gene TRBJ1-2; D gene uncertain. The CDR3 is 16 amino acids. Trimming shortened V by 3 bases and J by 5 bases, and 19 bases separated the two germline ends. Germline V gene data show CDR1 as ENHRY and CDR2 as SYGVKD. The CDR3 region has the DNA TGTGCCATCAGTGACTGGATAGGTGGAGAGGAATATGGCTACACCTTC. Amino acids: CAISDWIGGEEYGYTF.

This clonotype was picked up many times. V gene TRBV5-1 combines with J gene TRBJ1-5; D ambiguous. Germline CDR1 is SGHRS and CDR2 is YFSETQ. The CDR3 is 13 amino acids. V lost 2 bases and J 2 bases, leaving 5 bases between the germline ends. CDR3 DNA sequence: TGCGCCAGCAGCTTAGTGGGCAATCAGCCCCAGCATTTT. Encoded protein: CASSLVGNQPQHF.

This clonotype was found a few times. The rearrangement uses TRBV14 and TRBJ2-7, with no clear D. CDR1 and CDR2 from the germline V gene are SGHDN and FVKESK. Trimming removed 1 base from V and 10 bases from J, with 8 bases in between. The CDR3 covers 11 residues. CDR3 nucleotides: TGTGCCAGCAGCCAAGGGTATTCACAGTACTTC. Its translation: CASSQGYSQYF.

The genes are TRBV5-1 and TRBJ2-5; D not certain. Germline V CDR1 and CDR2: SGHRS, YFSETQ. V was clipped by 5 bases and J by 1 base, with 15 bases between them. CDR3 length equals 15 residues. Written as DNA, the CDR3 is TGCGCCAGCAGTTATACACCGACTTCCCAAGAGACCCAGTACTTC. It codes for CASSYTPTSQETQYF.

This sequence joins TRBV7-2 and TRBJ2-1, with D possibly matching TRBD2 (6 bases). This CDR3 has 14 amino acids. Germline CDR1 and CDR2: SGHTA and FQGNSA. Trimming cost V 5 bases and J 10 bases, with 18 bases left between them. Here the CDR3 DNA reads TGTGCCAGCAGCATTGGACTATCCCGAGGGGAGCAGTTCTTC. Amino acid sequence: CASSIGLSRGEQFF.

This clonotype appeared a few times. This chain links TRBV29-1 with TRBJ2-3; the D gene is possibly TRBD1 (5 bases). Germline CDR1 is SQVTM and CDR2 is ANQGSEA. The germline V and J ends were trimmed by 7 bases and 4 bases, with 12 bases remaining between them. This CDR3 has 12 amino acids. The CDR3: CSAGQGPDTQYF. In DNA, the CDR3 is TGCAGCGCAGGCCAGGGTCCAGATACGCAGTATTTT.

This clonotype has a handful of counts. The chain carries TRBV18 and TRBJ2-3; D is undetermined. Trimming stripped 2 bases from V and 2 bases from J, with 8 bases between. Germline CDR1 and CDR2: KGHSH and LQKENI. The CDR3 has 14 amino acids. The CDR3 bases are TGTGCCAGCTCACCAGACACTCACACAGATACGCAGTATTTT. Translation: CASSPDTHTDTQYF.

This clonotype was detected many times. The chain combines TRBV14 with TRBJ1-1; tentative D call: TRBD1 (5 bases). Germline V lookup: CDR1 SGHDN, CDR2 FVKESK. V lost 1 base and J lost 11, with 11 bases in between. CDR3 length: 12 residues. The chain's CDR3 is CASSQGRGWAFF. The CDR3 bases are TGTGCCAGCAGCCAAGGAAGGGGATGGGCTTTCTTT.

The chain has TRBV7-9 and TRBJ1-1; the D is unclear. Germline V gene lookup returns CDR1 SEHNR and CDR2 FQNEAQ (reference sequence). The CDR3 covers 16 residues. V gave up 5 bases and J gave up 0 bases, with 16 bases separating them. The CDR3 loop is CASSPRAPGMNTEAFF. The CDR3 DNA reads TGTGCCAGCAGCCCCCGGGCCCCCGGAATGAACACTGAAGCTTTCTTT.